The 9 T cell receptor beta chains in this list originate from one sample, sequenced in a study of blood T cells in healthy people across ages. For the second PCR, which ran for roughly 6 to 11 cycles, a sample-barcoded 5' primer and a J-beta primer mix were used. TCRdb passed the 5' RACE reads through MiXCR, listing each CDR3 protein once. The top ten hold 15% to 20% of the sample, which has over a million distinct CDR3 sequences, around 43% seen once. Sequencing input: blood. These receptors were collected from a woman aged 60-75 years in good health.

This chain joins TRBV7-2 and TRBJ1-2, with 7 positions matching TRBD1. Germline trimming cut 1 base from V and 1 base from J; bases unmatched to any gene: 3. Germline CDR1 is SGHTA and CDR2 is FQGNSA. The CDR3 sequence is 15 residues long. Here the CDR3 reads CASSLGGQFNYGYTF. The CDR3 DNA reads as TGTGCCAGCAGCTTAGGGGGACAGTTTAACTATGGCTACACCTTC.

The chain recombines TRBV5-1 with TRBJ2-7; 11 bases line up with TRBD2. V lost 3 bases and J lost 4; bases outside the gene matches: 9. This CDR3 spans 16 amino acids. Germline V lookup: CDR1 SGHRS, CDR2 YFSETQ. For the CDR3, the DNA is TGCGCCAGCAGCTGGAGTACTAGCGGGAGAAATTACGAGCAGTACTTC. As protein: CASSWSTSGRNYEQYF.

J is TRBJ1-6 and V is TRBV5-1; 11 bases fit TRBD1. This CDR3 has 15 amino acids. CDR1 SGHRS and CDR2 YFSETQ come from the germline V gene. V shed 4 bases and J 9 bases; nucleotides not matched to a gene: 6. CDR3 DNA sequence: TGCGCCAGCAGCCAGGGGACAGGGGGAAGTTCACCCCTCCACTTT. Translation: CASSQGTGGSSPLHF.

In the case of this clonotype: The junction and the germline gene differ at one end; a read error may be behind it. The chain has TRBV10-3 and TRBJ1-2; D may be TRBD1 (5 bases). The V gene's germline CDR1 is ENHRY and CDR2 SYGVKD. The CDR3 consists of 13 residues. DNA of the CDR3: TGTGCCATCAGTGAGTCGGAGGGGCTTAGATACATCTTC. It translates to CAISESEGLRYIF.

The chain employs TRBV2 and TRBJ2-1, with 9 bases that match TRBD2. The junction had 3 bases not matched to a gene; V was cut back by 2 bases and J by 4 bases. Germline V gene lookup returns CDR1 SNHLY and CDR2 FYNNEI. This CDR3 contains 15 residues. The chain's CDR3 is CASSEIAGEYNEQFF. The CDR3 nucleotides read TGTGCCAGCAGTGAAATAGCGGGAGAGTACAATGAGCAGTTCTTC.

This chain uses TRBV2 with TRBJ2-3, with 11 positions matching TRBD2. The trim removed 6 bases at V and 2 bases at J, leaving 19 bases unmatched. The CDR3 sequence is 20 residues long. Germline loops: CDR1 SNHLY, CDR2 FYNNEI. CDR3: CASRERGLAVKTEPTDTQYF. The CDR3 DNA reads TGTGCCAGCAGGGAGCGGGGACTAGCGGTAAAAACAGAACCCACAGATACGCAGTATTTT.

This clonotype was seen a few times. The genes are TRBV6-5 and TRBJ2-3; the match to TRBD2 covers 7 bases. CDR1 and CDR2 (germline): MNHEY, SVGAGI. The J segment lost 0 bases and the V segment lost 1 base, leaving 10 bases of the junction unmatched. This CDR3 spans 18 amino acids. CDR3 in amino acids: CASSYLGEGLSSTDTQYF. The DNA of the CDR3 is TGTGCCAGCAGTTACTTGGGGGAGGGCCTCTCTAGCACAGATACGCAGTATTTT.

The CDR3 coding sequence is TGTGCCAGCAGTTTATGGACTAGCGGGATCAATGAGCAGTTCTTC. Its translation is CASSLWTSGINEQFF. The chain carries TRBV27 and TRBJ2-1, with TRBD2 matching over 12 bases. After removal of 1 base from V and 6 bases from J, the junction contained 1 base not matched to a gene. CDR3 length: 15 residues. Looked up from germline, CDR1 is MNHEY and CDR2 is SMNVEV (reference sequence).

In this sample, this clonotype turned up a few times. This chain links TRBV20-1 with TRBJ1-5; D is possibly TRBD1 (5 bases). The CDR3 extends over 15 amino acids. Trimming cost V 3 bases and J 5 bases, with 17 bases left between them. Germline V gives CDR1 DFQATT, CDR2 SNEGSKA (reference sequence). For the CDR3, the DNA is TGCAGTGCTAGTCGGGGGACTGACCTATATCAGCCCCAGCATTTT. It codes for CSASRGTDLYQPQHF.